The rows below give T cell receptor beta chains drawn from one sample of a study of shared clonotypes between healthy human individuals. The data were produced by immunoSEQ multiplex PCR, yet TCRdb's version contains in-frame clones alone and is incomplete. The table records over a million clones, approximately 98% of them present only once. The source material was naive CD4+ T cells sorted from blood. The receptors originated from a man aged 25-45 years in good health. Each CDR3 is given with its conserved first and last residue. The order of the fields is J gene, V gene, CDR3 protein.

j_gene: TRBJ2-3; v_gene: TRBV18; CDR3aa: CASSPLSLPSTDTQYF
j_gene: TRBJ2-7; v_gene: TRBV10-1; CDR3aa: CASRRDSSYEQYF
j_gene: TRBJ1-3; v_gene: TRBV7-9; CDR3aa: CASSATTDSGNTIYF
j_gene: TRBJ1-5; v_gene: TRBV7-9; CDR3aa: CASSSAGDQPQHF
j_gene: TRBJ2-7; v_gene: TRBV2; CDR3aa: CASSPGPFLFF
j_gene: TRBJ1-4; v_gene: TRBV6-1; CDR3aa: CASSVLGTRQGAEEKLFF
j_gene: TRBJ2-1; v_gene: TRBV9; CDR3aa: CASSVGASGYTNEQFF
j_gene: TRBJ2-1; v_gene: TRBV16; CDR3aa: CASSGSGRRKSGTNEQFF
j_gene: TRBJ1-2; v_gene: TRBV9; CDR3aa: CASSSSGFLGGYTF
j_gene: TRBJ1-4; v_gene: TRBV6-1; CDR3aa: CASSETPLYSEKLFF
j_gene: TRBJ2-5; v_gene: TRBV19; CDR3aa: CASSTGTAFKTQYF
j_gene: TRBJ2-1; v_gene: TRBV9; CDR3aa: CASSVATGGSHHNEQFF
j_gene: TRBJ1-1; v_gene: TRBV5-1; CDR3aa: CASTANTEAFF
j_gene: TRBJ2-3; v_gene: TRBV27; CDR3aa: CASSLGQGGRWTDTQYF
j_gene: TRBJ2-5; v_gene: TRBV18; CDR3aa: CASSRDRVQTQYF
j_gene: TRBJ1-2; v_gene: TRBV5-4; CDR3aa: CASSRPGGEQSGYTF
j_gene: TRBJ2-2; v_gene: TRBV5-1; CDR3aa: CASSVGLAGGAGELFF
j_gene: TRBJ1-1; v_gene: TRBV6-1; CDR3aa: CASKPGTVNTEAFF
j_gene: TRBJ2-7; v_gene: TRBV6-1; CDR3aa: CASSDRQGAYEQYF
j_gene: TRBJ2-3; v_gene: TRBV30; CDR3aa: CAWSGQGVGTDTQYF
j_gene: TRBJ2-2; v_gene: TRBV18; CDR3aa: CASSPLGLLNTGELFF
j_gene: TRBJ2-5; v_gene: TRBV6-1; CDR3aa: CASRRQSQETQYF
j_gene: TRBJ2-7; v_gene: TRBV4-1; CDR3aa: CASSQALAGGHEQYF
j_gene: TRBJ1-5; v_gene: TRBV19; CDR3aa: CASSLDRANQPQHF
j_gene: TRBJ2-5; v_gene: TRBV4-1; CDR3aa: CASSPKWSASPETQYF